The clone carrying this T cell receptor (beta chain) was recorded a few times. Trimming stripped 7 bases from V and 1 base from J, with 13 bases between. CDR3 length equals 14 residues. Per the germline V gene, CDR1 is MNHEY and CDR2 is SMNVEV (reference sequence). Generated by immunoSEQ multiplex PCR, the TCRdb table keeps only in-frame clones and is missing some. The data hold around 15,000 clones, with over 70% observed a single time. The sample is drawn from a study of chemoradiotherapy in HPV16-positive cancers. The gene calls are TRBV27 and TRBJ1-1; D gene unclear. Sampling was performed from a patient who underwent chemoradiotherapy. The receptor was isolated from a human donor with HPV-associated anogenital cancer. CDR3: CASMIQGRNTEAFF. The CDR3 region has the DNA TGTGCCAGCATGATTCAAGGACGGAACACTGAAGCTTTCTTT.